The 31 T cell receptor beta chains presented below share a single source sample, sequenced in a study of tumor-infiltrating lymphocytes in localized non-small cell lung cancer. Sequenced by immunoSEQ multiplex PCR; TCRdb stores in-frame clones only, minus some. The data show roughly 16,000 clones, around 78% seen once. The sample taken for sequencing was lung tumor tissue. Source of these receptors: a human donor with non-small cell lung cancer.

The chain has TRBV4-2 and TRBJ1-1; TRBD1 matches 7 bases. Germline CDR1 LGHNA, CDR2 YNFKEQ. V lost 4 bases to trimming and J lost 4 bases; unmatched junction nucleotides: 12. CDR3 length: 16 amino acids. The CDR3 DNA sequence: TGTGCCAGCAGCCCACGTACCCGGGACAGCGCCACTGAAGCTTTCTTT. This gives the protein CASSPRTRDSATEAFF.

On this clone itself: Additional DNA sequences in this sample encode the identical CDR3. CDR3 sequence reads: CASSSQETQYF. The CDR3 DNA sequence: TGTGCCAGCAGTTCTCAAGAGACCCAGTACTTC. This chain joins TRBV6-5 and TRBJ2-5; D uncertain. The CDR3 runs to 11 residues. Germline CDR1 reads MNHEY; CDR2 reads SVGAGI. Trimming stripped 4 bases from V and 2 bases from J, with 2 bases between.

V usage is TRBV11-2 and J usage is TRBJ2-1; 9 nucleotides align to TRBD2. After removal of 5 bases from V and 3 bases from J, the junction contained 5 bases not matched to a gene. Germline V gives CDR1 SGHAT, CDR2 FQNNGV. This CDR3 has 15 amino acids. The chain's CDR3 is CASSLAGPFYNEQFF. The CDR3 DNA is TGTGCCAGCAGCCTAGCGGGGCCGTTCTACAATGAGCAGTTCTTC.

This chain links TRBV7-9 with TRBJ1-2, with unresolved D. The germline V gene encodes CDR1 SEHNR and CDR2 FQNEAQ (reference sequence). V was cut by 3 bases and J by 6 bases, with 11 bases left in between. The CDR3 has 13 residues. The CDR3: CASSFEVQHGYTF. The CDR3 DNA sequence: TGTGCCAGCAGCTTCGAGGTACAGCATGGCTACACCTTC.

The chain employs TRBV4-3 and TRBJ2-7, with TRBD2 matching 8 bases. Germline V gene sequence: CDR1 LGHNA, CDR2 YSLEER. Trimming removed 0 bases from V and 6 bases from J; junction bases left unmatched: 7. There are 15 residues in the CDR3. The CDR3: CASSQEGAGGSEQYF. CDR3 nucleotide sequence: TGCGCCAGCAGCCAAGAGGGGGCGGGGGGTTCCGAGCAGTACTTC.

This chain uses TRBV7-9 with TRBJ1-5; D is ambiguous. Trimming cost V 1 base and J 2 bases, with 9 bases left between them. CDR3 length: 15 residues. From germline, CDR1 is SEHNR and CDR2 FQNEAQ (reference sequence). The CDR3 spells CASSLGGGGNQPQHF. CDR3 sequence (DNA): TGTGCCAGCAGCTTAGGGGGAGGAGGCAATCAGCCCCAGCATTTT.

A single count supports this clone. The chain combines TRBV28 with TRBJ1-2, with D perhaps TRBD1 (6 bases). The ends were cut back, 2 bases at V and 0 bases at J, with 10 bases in the middle. Germline-derived CDR1 and CDR2 are MDHEN and SYDVKM. The CDR3 spans 15 residues. The CDR3 spells CASSLGGNTNYGYTF. The CDR3 DNA reads TGTGCCAGCAGTTTAGGGGGCAATACTAACTATGGCTACACCTTC.

The V and J genes are TRBV19 and TRBJ2-7; D call uncertain. Trimming pared 5 bases from V and 12 bases from J, leaving 20 bases between. Germline lookup yields CDR1 LNHDA and CDR2 SQIVND (reference sequence). The CDR3 has 13 amino acids. The CDR3 region has the DNA TGTGCCAGTAGTCCCCCGCAGCAGAGTTTGTTGTACTTC. Translating gives CASSPPQQSLLYF.

CDR3 in amino acids: CASSRTGGSGANVLTF. The CDR3 nucleotides read TGTGCCAGCAGCCGGACAGGGGGCTCTGGGGCCAACGTCCTGACTTTC. The chain carries TRBV4-2 and TRBJ2-6, with 10 nucleotides matching TRBD1. V lost 4 bases to trimming and J lost 0 bases; unmatched junction nucleotides: 0. Looked up from germline, CDR1 is LGHNA and CDR2 is YNFKEQ. The CDR3 length is 16 residues.

J is TRBJ2-1 and V is TRBV7-9; 9 bases agree with TRBD2. J gave up 6 bases and V 5 bases, and 8 bases lay outside the gene matches. The CDR3 loop spans 15 amino acids. Germline V CDR1 and CDR2: SEHNR, FQNEAQ (reference sequence). The CDR3: CASSAFLAGTNEQFF. The CDR3 DNA is TGTGCCAGCAGCGCGTTTCTAGCGGGGACCAATGAGCAGTTCTTC.

This clone has more than one count but fewer than ten. This chain links TRBV29-1 with TRBJ1-1; D might be TRBD1 (6 bases). Germline CDR1 reads SQVTM; CDR2 reads ANQGSEA. The V end lost 5 bases, the J end lost 1 base, and 14 bases lay between the germline ends. The CDR3 spans 14 residues. CDR3 loop: CSVRSRGANTEAFF. The CDR3 coding sequence is TGCAGCGTTCGTAGTCGGGGGGCGAACACTGAAGCTTTCTTT.

In its sample, this clone ranks as medium-sized. This rearrangement joins TRBV6-1 to TRBJ1-5; D ambiguous. V gave up 7 bases and J gave up 0 bases, with 13 bases separating them. The CDR3 has 15 residues. Per the germline V gene, CDR1 is MNHNS and CDR2 is SASEGT. The CDR3 sequence is CASTPTDYSNQPQHF. The CDR3 nucleotides read TGTGCCAGCACGCCGACCGATTATAGCAATCAGCCCCAGCATTTT.

The chain couples TRBV5-1 to TRBJ1-4; the D gene is possibly TRBD1 (5 bases). Trimming pared 6 bases from V and 6 bases from J, leaving 12 bases between. The CDR3 has 13 residues. CDR1 and CDR2 from the germline V gene are SGHRS and YFSETQ. In DNA form, the CDR3 reads TGCGCCAGCAATGACGGGGGGGATGAAAAACTGTTTTTT. This codes for CASNDGGDEKLFF. Full variable domain (rest looked up from reference TRBV5-1 and TRBJ1-4): KAGVTQTPRYLIKTRGQQVTLSCSPISGHRSVSWYQQTPGQGLQFLFEYFSETQRNKGNFPGRFSGRQFSNSRSEMNVSTLELGDSALYLCASNDGGDEKLFFGSGTQLSVL.

The chain couples TRBV5-6 to TRBJ1-4; D possibly corresponds to TRBD1 (5 bases). The V gene lost 0 bases and the J gene lost 6 bases, with 12 bases spanning the gap. Germline assignment: CDR1 SGHDT and CDR2 YYEEEE. This CDR3 region has 15 residues. The CDR3 here is CASSLARARDEKLFF. The CDR3 DNA follows: TGTGCCAGCAGCTTGGCCAGGGCGCGCGATGAAAAACTGTTTTTT.

The CDR3 coding sequence is TGTGCCACCAGCAGCTGGGACAGGGGCTACGAGCAGTACTTC. It yields the protein CATSSWDRGYEQYF. This chain links TRBV15 with TRBJ2-7; the match to TRBD1 covers 10 bases. Germline V gene lookup returns CDR1 LNHNV and CDR2 YYDKDF (reference sequence). The CDR3 sequence is 14 residues long. The V and J ends lost 3 bases and 3 bases, in that order; junction bases with no gene match: 2.

The chain is built from TRBV4-3 and TRBJ1-2; D possibly corresponds to TRBD1 (6 bases). From germline, CDR1 is LGHNA and CDR2 YSLEER. V shed 4 bases and J shed 4 bases, with 13 bases lying between them. The CDR3 has 14 residues. CDR3 in amino acids: CASSLHRVAYGYTF. The DNA for the CDR3 is TGCGCCAGCAGCCTTCACAGGGTGGCCTATGGCTACACCTTC.

The chain combines TRBV4-3 with TRBJ2-1; D is unresolved. The V end was cut by 2 bases, the J end by 4 bases, with 6 bases between. Germline CDR1 and CDR2: LGHNA and YSLEER. CDR3 length: 13 amino acids. CDR3 coding DNA: TGCGCCAGCAGCCAAACAGAATACAATGAGCAGTTCTTC. It is translated as CASSQTEYNEQFF.

This clone was seen more than once but under ten times. The CDR3 loop is CASSPQGAGDTQYF. CDR3 nucleotides: TGTGCCAGCTCACCACAGGGGGCGGGAGATACGCAGTATTTT. The rearrangement uses TRBV18 and TRBJ2-3; 7 positions agree with TRBD1. Germline CDR1 is KGHSH and CDR2 is LQKENI. The CDR3 sequence is 14 residues long. The V gene end was trimmed by 1 base and the J gene end by 5 bases; junction bases not matched to a gene: 3.

The chain is built from TRBV2 and TRBJ1-4; D gene ambiguous. The CDR3 spans 12 residues. The V gene's germline CDR1 is SNHLY and CDR2 FYNNEI. V lost 4 bases and J lost 8, with 8 bases in between. CDR3 nucleotide sequence: TGTGCCAGCAGTGGAGCGGCGGAAAAACTGTTTTTT. Translating it yields CASSGAAEKLFF.

The chain links TRBV7-9 to TRBJ2-7; no firm D call. Germline V lookup: CDR1 SEHNR, CDR2 FQNEAQ (reference sequence). This CDR3 comprises 12 residues. Trimming removed 5 bases at V and 3 bases at J, with 8 bases between. DNA for the CDR3: TGTGCCAGCAGCAAACGCCTCTACGAGCAGTACTTC. Translated, it gives CASSKRLYEQYF.

This chain joins TRBV7-3 and TRBJ2-1, with 14 bases that match TRBD2. The CDR3 loop spans 18 amino acids. With 5 bases clipped from V and 7 bases from J, the junction kept 13 bases outside the gene matches. Germline V gene sequence: CDR1 SGHTA, CDR2 FQGTGA. The CDR3 reads CASSLAPGTSGRGNEQFF. Written as DNA, the CDR3 is TGTGCCAGCAGCCTCGCGCCCGGGACTAGCGGGAGAGGGAATGAGCAGTTCTTC.

This clone was counted once. The gene calls are TRBV2 and TRBJ1-6; 10 nucleotides line up with TRBD1. CDR1 is SNHLY, CDR2 FYNNEI, per germline. After removal of 6 bases from V and 6 bases from J, the junction contained 8 bases not matched to a gene. The CDR3 contains 16 residues. The CDR3 is CASRRQGAGGNSPLHF. The DNA for the CDR3 is TGTGCCAGCAGGCGACAGGGGGCTGGTGGTAATTCACCCCTCCACTTT.

The rearrangement links TRBV11-2 to TRBJ2-7; no firm D call. Germline CDR1 and CDR2: SGHAT and FQNNGV. Trimming took 0 bases from V and 0 from J, leaving 3 bases between them. This CDR3 is built from 13 residues. The CDR3 here is CASSLDSSYEQYF. CDR3 nucleotide sequence: TGTGCCAGCAGCTTAGACAGCTCCTACGAGCAGTACTTC.

The gene calls are TRBV5-1 and TRBJ2-5, with no clear D. Trimming removed 4 bases from V and 1 base from J, with 14 bases in between. The germline gives CDR1 SGHRS, CDR2 YFSETQ. The CDR3 has 15 residues. CDR3: CASSALAQSQETQYF. CDR3 nucleotide sequence: TGCGCCAGCAGCGCATTAGCACAGTCCCAAGAGACCCAGTACTTC.

This rearrangement joins TRBV7-9 to TRBJ1-1, with a tentative D call TRBD1 (5 bases). The germline CDR1 and CDR2 sequences are SEHNR and FQNEAQ (reference sequence). With 5 bases removed from V and 13 bases from J, the gap between germline ends came to 23 bases. CDR3 length: 14 residues. The CDR3 bases are TGTGCCAGCAGCCACCGGACATCACCCCATTGGGATTTCTTT. As protein: CASSHRTSPHWDFF.

This clone ranks as medium-sized. V is TRBV13 and J is TRBJ2-7, with unresolved D. The germline V gene has CDR1 PRHDT and CDR2 FYEKMQ (reference sequence). V dropped 0 bases and J dropped 1 base, with 7 bases sitting between them. The CDR3 extends over 14 amino acids. CDR3 region: CASSLGGRSYEQYF. CDR3 coding DNA: TGTGCCAGCAGCTTAGGCGGCAGATCCTACGAGCAGTACTTC.

The chain links TRBV29-1 to TRBJ2-7, with TRBD1 matching over 9 bases. Germline assignment: CDR1 SQVTM and CDR2 ANQGSEA. The CDR3 sequence is 14 residues long. Germline trimming cut 7 bases from V and 0 bases from J; bases unmatched to any gene: 7. CDR3 coding DNA: TGCAGCGCAATACCGACAGGGGGCTCCTACGAGCAGTACTTC. Translated: CSAIPTGGSYEQYF.

This clone has only one observation. The chain has TRBV28 and TRBJ2-1, with D possibly matching TRBD2 (6 bases). V lost 5 bases and J lost 6, with 20 bases in between. The germline CDR1 and CDR2 sequences are MDHEN and SYDVKM. The CDR3 contains 16 residues. The CDR3 is CASSPFLRRGLNEQFF. For the CDR3, the DNA is TGTGCCAGCAGTCCCTTTCTGCGGAGGGGCCTCAATGAGCAGTTCTTC.

J is TRBJ1-5 and V is TRBV7-3, with D possibly matching TRBD1 (5 bases). The CDR3 covers 17 residues. Germline CDR1 and CDR2: SGHTA and FQGTGA. The V end was cut by 5 bases, the J end by 0 bases, with 17 bases between. The chain's CDR3 is CASSLPRREDSNQPQHF. As DNA, the CDR3 is TGTGCCAGCAGCCTCCCGCGCAGGGAGGATAGCAATCAGCCCCAGCATTTT.

The chain uses TRBV5-4 and TRBJ2-3; D may correspond to TRBD1 or TRBD2 (7 bases each). Germline CDR1 is SGHNT and CDR2 is YYREEE (reference sequence). CDR3 length: 15 residues. V dropped 2 bases and J dropped 4 bases, with 14 bases sitting between them. DNA of the CDR3: TGTGCCAGCAGCTTACCACAGGGGAGGGCAGATACGCAGTATTTT. Its translation is CASSLPQGRADTQYF.

The table lists this clone with a few counts. The genes are TRBV15 and TRBJ1-3, with D possibly being TRBD1 (6 bases). This CDR3 is built from 15 residues. V lost 5 bases to trimming and J lost 9 bases, with 20 bases between them. Per germline, CDR1 LNHNV and CDR2 YYDKDF (reference sequence). The CDR3 loop reads CATSGLGGGAGTIYF. The CDR3 DNA reads as TGTGCCACCAGCGGACTTGGTGGGGGCGCGGGCACCATATATTTT.